These 8 T cell receptor beta chains originate from one sample sequenced in a study of CD8+ T cells in alopecia areata. Described treatment: oral pan-JAK inhibitor, 5-10 mg twice daily. Extracted RNA was reverse transcribed into cDNA, the sequencing template. Sequenced by immunoSEQ multiplex PCR; TCRdb stores in-frame clones only, minus some. The sample includes 120,000 or so clones, 61% of them seen just once. Here the sequenced sample was CD4+ T cells sorted from blood, taken at week 4, from a patient treated with tofacitinib. These TCRs come from a human donor with alopecia areata.

The rearrangement joins TRBV29-1 to TRBJ1-2; D gene ambiguous. The germline V gene encodes CDR1 SQVTM and CDR2 ANQGSEA. The CDR3 is made up of 14 amino acids. V was shortened by 7 bases and J by 1 base, with 16 bases between the two germline ends. CDR3 nucleotide sequence: TGCAGCGCCCAAGGGAGGGCGGTTAACTATGGCTACACCTTC. Its translation is CSAQGRAVNYGYTF.

The rearrangement joins TRBV7-2 to TRBJ1-2, with D perhaps TRBD1 (5 bases). CDR1 and CDR2 (germline): SGHTA, FQGNSA. Trimming cost V 4 bases and J 6 bases, with 9 bases left between them. CDR3 length equals 12 residues. In nucleotides, the CDR3 is TGTGCCAGCAGCTCGTCAGGGAATGGCTACACCTTC. Protein: CASSSSGNGYTF.

In this sample, this clone turned up a few times. The chain has TRBV5-1 and TRBJ2-6; D remains unclear. The CDR3 runs 13 residues. Between the trimmed V and J ends, which lost 2 bases and 4 bases, there was a span of 4 bases. CDR1 and CDR2 (germline): SGHRS, YFSETQ. The CDR3 spells CASSFSGANVLTF. For the CDR3, the DNA is TGCGCCAGCAGCTTCTCAGGGGCCAACGTCCTGACTTTC.

The chain has TRBV5-1 and TRBJ2-5; 7 bases are a match to TRBD1. V shed 0 bases and J 1 base; nucleotides not matched to a gene: 9. Germline V gene lookup returns CDR1 SGHRS and CDR2 YFSETQ. The CDR3 runs to 17 residues. The CDR3 DNA is TGCGCCAGCAGCTTGGACGGTTTCAGACAGGGCCAAGAGACCCAGTACTTC. The encoded protein is CASSLDGFRQGQETQYF.

This clone turned up a few times. The chain recombines TRBV27 with TRBJ1-5, with TRBD1 matching 7 bases. The V and J ends lost 6 bases and 2 bases, in that order; junction bases with no gene match: 4. CDR1 MNHEY and CDR2 SMNVEV come from the germline V gene (reference sequence). The CDR3 length is 14 residues. This chain's CDR3 is CASSQGGGNQPQHF. The CDR3 bases are TGTGCCAGCAGCCAGGGGGGAGGCAATCAGCCCCAGCATTTT.

This clone was observed once. The chain recombines TRBV2 with TRBJ2-5; TRBD2 might be the D (8 bases). The V end was cut by 7 bases, the J end by 7 bases, with 19 bases between. The CDR3 runs 14 residues. The germline gives CDR1 SNHLY, CDR2 FYNNEI. The CDR3, as DNA: TGTGCCAGCATCAGGGGGACTAGGCCGGGGACCCAGTACTTC. Its protein is CASIRGTRPGTQYF.

The J gene is TRBJ2-3, the V gene TRBV14; D is undetermined. The germline gives CDR1 SGHDN, CDR2 FVKESK. The V gene lost 4 bases and the J gene lost 6 bases, with 5 bases spanning the gap. The CDR3 is made up of 11 amino acids. The DNA of the CDR3 is TGTGCCAGCAGCCTATGGGATACGCAGTATTTT. This encodes CASSLWDTQYF.

The CDR3 is CASSRSPATNEKLFF. CDR3 bases: TGTGCCAGCAGCCGCAGCCCTGCAACTAATGAAAAACTGTTTTTT. The genes are TRBV9 and TRBJ1-4; D remains ambiguous. Germline loops: CDR1 SGDLS, CDR2 YYNGEE. CDR3 length: 15 amino acids. Trimming stripped 4 bases from V and 0 bases from J, with 10 bases between.